A single sample is the source of the 14 T cell receptor beta chains below, sequenced in a study of cytomegalovirus exposure and HLA in healthy donors. Primers for the PCR totalled 60 Vbeta and 13 Jbeta. The protocol was immunoSEQ multiplex PCR, while the TCRdb copy is restricted to in-frame clones and leaves out a portion. Of over 100,000 clones in the sample, 85% to 90% were seen once. Sequencing was carried out using PBMCs. The origin of the receptors is a woman aged 25 to 39 in good health and CMV-seronegative.

This chain joins TRBV7-9 and TRBJ2-3; 7 nucleotides agree with TRBD1. Germline assignment: CDR1 SEHNR and CDR2 FQNEAQ (reference sequence). The trim removed 5 bases at V and 4 bases at J, leaving 6 bases unmatched. This CDR3 has 14 amino acids. As DNA, the CDR3 is TGTGCCAGCAGCCTCACAGGGGTAGCAGATACGCAGTATTTT. It encodes CASSLTGVADTQYF.

This clone was seen a few times. The chain combines TRBV27 with TRBJ2-7; the D gene is possibly TRBD1 (6 bases). CDR1 MNHEY and CDR2 SMNVEV come from the germline V gene (reference sequence). Trimming removed 6 bases from V and 0 bases from J, with 15 bases in between. This CDR3 region has 15 residues. The CDR3 loop reads CASSFHQGSSYEQYF. The CDR3, as DNA: TGTGCCAGCAGCTTTCATCAGGGGAGCTCCTACGAGCAGTACTTC.

In this sample, this clone turned up once. This chain connects TRBV18 to TRBJ2-7, with a tentative D call TRBD2 (6 bases). CDR3 length equals 17 residues. V lost 3 bases to trimming and J lost 0 bases, with 18 bases between them. Germline CDR1 is KGHSH and CDR2 is LQKENI. The CDR3 region has the DNA TGTGCCAGCTCACCTCTTCCGGGTGGGGGGAGCTCCTACGAGCAGTACTTC. Protein sequence: CASSPLPGGGSSYEQYF.

The J gene is TRBJ1-6, the V gene TRBV14, with D maybe TRBD1 (5 bases). CDR3 length: 16 residues. V was cut by 4 bases and J by 0 bases, with 10 bases left in between. The germline gives CDR1 SGHDN, CDR2 FVKESK. CDR3 bases: TGTGCCAGCAGCCCCGGGGGGAGCTCCTATAATTCACCCCTCCACTTT. It codes for CASSPGGSSYNSPLHF.

J is TRBJ2-2 and V is TRBV6-5, with a tentative D call TRBD1 (6 bases). The germline gives CDR1 MNHEY, CDR2 SVGAGI. This CDR3 spans 15 amino acids. Trimming removed 4 bases from V and 4 bases from J, with 13 bases in between. The CDR3 spells CASSSLGARTGELFF. The CDR3 nucleotides read TGTGCCAGCAGTTCCCTGGGGGCCCGCACCGGGGAGCTGTTTTTT.

The chain uses TRBV6-5 and TRBJ1-3, with TRBD1 matching over 7 bases. After removal of 5 bases from V and 7 bases from J, the junction contained 8 bases not matched to a gene. This CDR3 is 14 amino acids long. The germline CDR1 and CDR2 sequences are MNHEY and SVGAGI. The CDR3 sequence: CASSRQGVANTIYF. The CDR3 DNA reads as TGTGCCAGCAGTAGACAGGGTGTCGCGAACACCATATATTTT.

The count of this clone is one. This chain links TRBV6-5 with TRBJ2-7; TRBD1 is a possible D gene (5 bases). The CDR3 has 13 residues. Germline values: CDR1 MNHEY, CDR2 SVGAGI. The V end was cut by 0 bases, the J end by 4 bases, with 7 bases between. The CDR3 DNA follows: TGTGCCAGCAGTTACTCAAGGGGTTACGAGCAGTACTTC. It specifies CASSYSRGYEQYF.

The chain links TRBV4-3 to TRBJ1-5, with a possible D match to TRBD1 (5 bases). The germline gives CDR1 LGHNA, CDR2 YSLEER. V was pared by 0 bases and J by 6 bases, with 6 bases between. The length of the CDR3 is 13 residues. The CDR3 region has the DNA TGCGCCAGCAGCCAAGACGGGGGTCAGCCCCAGCATTTT. Residues: CASSQDGGQPQHF.

The chain is built from TRBV4-1 and TRBJ2-7, with D hard to call. CDR1 and CDR2 (germline): MGHRA, YSYEKL. There are 15 residues in the CDR3. The ends were cut back, 2 bases at V and 0 bases at J, with 11 bases in the middle. The CDR3 DNA follows: TGCGCCAGCAGCCAAAAAGACCCTAGCTCCTACGAGCAGTACTTC. As protein: CASSQKDPSSYEQYF.

This chain links TRBV7-8 with TRBJ2-7; 7 bases agree with TRBD2. The CDR3 has 16 residues. The J segment lost 4 bases and the V segment lost 4 bases, leaving 13 bases of the junction unmatched. Germline assignment: CDR1 SGHVS and CDR2 FQNEAQ. The DNA for the CDR3 is TGTGCCAGCAGCTCACTTCTCGGGACTACTACGTACGAGCAGTACTTC. Amino acid sequence: CASSSLLGTTTYEQYF. Full variable domain (missing parts from reference TRBV7-8 and TRBJ2-7): GAGVSQSPRYKVAKRGQDVALRCDPISGHVSLFWYQQALGQGPEFLTYFQNEAQLDKSGLPSDRFFAERPEGSVSTLKIQRTQQEDSAVYLCASSSLLGTTTYEQYFGPGTRLTVT.

A few counts support this clone. The rearrangement joins TRBV5-5 to TRBJ1-4, with a weak D call TRBD1 (6 bases). The CDR3 is 15 amino acids. Germline CDR1 and CDR2: SGHKS and YYEKEE (reference sequence). V lost 0 bases and J 8 bases, leaving 14 bases between the germline ends. The CDR3 coding sequence is TGTGCCAGCAGCTTGGGGGGACAAGTGGGGGAAAAACTGTTTTTT. It codes for CASSLGGQVGEKLFF. The complete variable domain, with remaining parts taken from reference TRBV5-5 and TRBJ1-4, reads DAGVTQSPTHLIKTRGQQVTLRCSPISGHKSVSWYQQVLGQGPQFIFQYYEKEERGRGNFPDRFSARQFPNYSSELNVNALLLGDSALYLCASSLGGQVGEKLFFGSGTQLSVL.

The chain carries TRBV29-1 and TRBJ2-3; 8 bases line up with TRBD2. V trimming: 3 bases; J trimming: 4 bases; junction bases outside the gene matches: 9. This CDR3 comprises 15 residues. CDR1 is SQVTM and CDR2 is ANQGSEA in the germline V gene. The CDR3 DNA sequence: TGCAGCGTTGATGGGGGTCAAGCGGGAGCAGATACGCAGTATTTT. Translation: CSVDGGQAGADTQYF.

The chain is built from TRBV2 and TRBJ2-1, with 15 bases that match TRBD2. The CDR3 loop spans 19 amino acids. Unmatched junction bases numbered 18, after V lost 6 bases and J lost 9 bases. CDR1 and CDR2 from the germline V gene are SNHLY and FYNNEI. The CDR3 loop reads CASRTGTSGRPPRFVEQFF. The CDR3 DNA reads as TGTGCCAGCAGAACCGGGACTAGCGGGAGGCCCCCCCGCTTCGTTGAGCAGTTCTTC. Full variable domain (rest looked up from reference TRBV2 and TRBJ2-1): EPEVTQTPSHQVTQMGQEVILRCVPISNHLYFYWYRQILGQKVEFLVSFYNNEISEKSEIFDDQFSVERPDGSNFTLKIRSTKLEDSAMYFCASRTGTSGRPPRFVEQFFGPGTRLTVL.

The chain's CDR3 is CASSFTGSDYTF. For the CDR3, the DNA is TGTGCCAGCAGCTTTACAGGGTCTGACTACACCTTC. The chain carries TRBV5-4 and TRBJ1-2, with a possible D match to TRBD1 (6 bases). The CDR3 length is 12 residues. Per the germline V gene, CDR1 is SGHNT and CDR2 is YYREEE (reference sequence). V was cut by 2 bases and J by 10 bases, with 12 bases left in between.